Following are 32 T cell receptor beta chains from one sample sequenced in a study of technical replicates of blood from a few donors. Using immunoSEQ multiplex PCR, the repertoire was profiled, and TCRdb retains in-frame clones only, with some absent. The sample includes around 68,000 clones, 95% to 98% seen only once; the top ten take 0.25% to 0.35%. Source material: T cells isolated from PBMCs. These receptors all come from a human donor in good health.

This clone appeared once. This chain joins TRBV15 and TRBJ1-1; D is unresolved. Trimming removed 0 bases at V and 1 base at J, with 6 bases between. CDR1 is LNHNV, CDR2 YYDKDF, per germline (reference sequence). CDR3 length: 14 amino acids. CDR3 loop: CATSRDAGNTEAFF. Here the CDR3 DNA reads TGTGCCACCAGCAGAGATGCAGGGAACACTGAAGCTTTCTTT.

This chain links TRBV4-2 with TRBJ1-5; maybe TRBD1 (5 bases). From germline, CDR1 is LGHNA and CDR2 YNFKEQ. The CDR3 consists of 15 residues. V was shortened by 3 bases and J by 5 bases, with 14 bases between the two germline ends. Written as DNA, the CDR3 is TGTGCCAGCAGCCAGGAAGGGGTCCCTTATCAGCCCCAGCATTTT. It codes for CASSQEGVPYQPQHF.

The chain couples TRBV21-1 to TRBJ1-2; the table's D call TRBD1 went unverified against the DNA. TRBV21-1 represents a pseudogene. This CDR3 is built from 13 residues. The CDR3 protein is CASSHRQNYGYTF. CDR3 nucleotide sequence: TGTGCCAGCAGCCATCGACAGAACTATGGCTACACCTTC.

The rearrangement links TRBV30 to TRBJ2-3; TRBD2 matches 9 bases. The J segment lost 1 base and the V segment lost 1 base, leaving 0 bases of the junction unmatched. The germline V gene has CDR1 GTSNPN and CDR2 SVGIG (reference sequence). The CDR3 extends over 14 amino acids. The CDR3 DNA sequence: TGTGCCTGGAGTGGGACTAGCGGCACAGATACGCAGTATTTT. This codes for CAWSGTSGTDTQYF.

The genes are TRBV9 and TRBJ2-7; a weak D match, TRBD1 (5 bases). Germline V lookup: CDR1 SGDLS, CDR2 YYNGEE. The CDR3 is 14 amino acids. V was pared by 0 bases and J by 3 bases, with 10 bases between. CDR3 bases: TGTGCCAGCAGCGTAGCGGGCAGGGTCTACGAGCAGTACTTC. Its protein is CASSVAGRVYEQYF.

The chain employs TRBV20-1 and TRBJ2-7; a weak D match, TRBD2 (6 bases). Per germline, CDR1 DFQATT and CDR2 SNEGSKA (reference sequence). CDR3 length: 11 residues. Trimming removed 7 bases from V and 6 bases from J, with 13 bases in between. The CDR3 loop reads CSVTWGGEQYF. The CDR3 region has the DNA TGCAGTGTTACATGGGGAGGCGAGCAGTACTTC.

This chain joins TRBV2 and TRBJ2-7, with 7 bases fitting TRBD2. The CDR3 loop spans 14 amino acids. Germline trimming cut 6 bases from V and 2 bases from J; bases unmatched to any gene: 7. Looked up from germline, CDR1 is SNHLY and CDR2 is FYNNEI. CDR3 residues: CASRDPGRTYEQYF. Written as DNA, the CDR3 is TGTGCCAGCAGAGATCCCGGGAGGACCTACGAGCAGTACTTC.

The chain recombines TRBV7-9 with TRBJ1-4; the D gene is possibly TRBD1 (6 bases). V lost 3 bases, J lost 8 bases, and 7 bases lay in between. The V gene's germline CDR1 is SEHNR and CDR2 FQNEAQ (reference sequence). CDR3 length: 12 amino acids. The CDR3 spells CASSFQGEKLFF. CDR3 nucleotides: TGTGCCAGCAGCTTTCAGGGGGAAAAACTGTTTTTT.

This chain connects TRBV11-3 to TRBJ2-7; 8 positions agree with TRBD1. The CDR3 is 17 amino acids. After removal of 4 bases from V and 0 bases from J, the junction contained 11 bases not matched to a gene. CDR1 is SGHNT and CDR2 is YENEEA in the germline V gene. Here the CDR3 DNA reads TGTGCCAGCAGCTCCTTGAGGGACAGGCTATACTCCTACGAGCAGTACTTC. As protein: CASSSLRDRLYSYEQYF.

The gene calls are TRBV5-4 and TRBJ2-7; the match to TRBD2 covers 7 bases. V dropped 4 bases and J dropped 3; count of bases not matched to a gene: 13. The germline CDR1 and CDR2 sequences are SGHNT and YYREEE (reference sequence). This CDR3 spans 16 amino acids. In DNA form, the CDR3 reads TGTGCCAGCAGCCGGGACGGGGGAGGGTCGTTCTACGAGCAGTACTTC. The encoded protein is CASSRDGGGSFYEQYF.

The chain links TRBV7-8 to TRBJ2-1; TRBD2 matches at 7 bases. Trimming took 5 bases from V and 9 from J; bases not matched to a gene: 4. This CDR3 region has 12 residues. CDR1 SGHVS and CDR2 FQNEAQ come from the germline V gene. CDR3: CASSPLAGEQFF. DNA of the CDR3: TGTGCCAGCAGCCCGTTAGCGGGTGAGCAGTTCTTC.

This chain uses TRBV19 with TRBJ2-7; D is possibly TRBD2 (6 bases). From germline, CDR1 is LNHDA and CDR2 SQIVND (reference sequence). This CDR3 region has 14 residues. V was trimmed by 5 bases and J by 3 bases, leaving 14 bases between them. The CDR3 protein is CASSLGGSYYEQYF. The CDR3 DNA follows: TGTGCCAGTAGTCTTGGAGGGTCCTACTACGAGCAGTACTTC.

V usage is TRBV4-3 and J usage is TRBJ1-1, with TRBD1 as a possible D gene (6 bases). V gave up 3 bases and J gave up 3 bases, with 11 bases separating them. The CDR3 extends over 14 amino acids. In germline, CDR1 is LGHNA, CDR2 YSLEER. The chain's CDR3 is CASSHAGQYTEAFF. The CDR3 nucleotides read TGCGCCAGCAGCCACGCTGGACAGTACACTGAAGCTTTCTTT.

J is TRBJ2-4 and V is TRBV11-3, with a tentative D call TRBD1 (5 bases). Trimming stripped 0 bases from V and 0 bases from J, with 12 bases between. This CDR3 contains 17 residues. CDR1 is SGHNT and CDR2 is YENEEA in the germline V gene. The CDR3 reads CASSLDRGIGAKNIQYF. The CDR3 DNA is TGTGCCAGCAGCTTAGATAGGGGCATCGGAGCCAAAAACATTCAGTACTTC.

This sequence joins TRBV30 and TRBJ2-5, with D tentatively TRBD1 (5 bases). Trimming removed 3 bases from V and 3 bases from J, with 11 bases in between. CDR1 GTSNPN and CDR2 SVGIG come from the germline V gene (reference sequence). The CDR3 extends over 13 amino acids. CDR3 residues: CAWSPGQEETQYF. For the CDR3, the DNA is TGTGCCTGGAGCCCCGGACAAGAAGAGACCCAGTACTTC.

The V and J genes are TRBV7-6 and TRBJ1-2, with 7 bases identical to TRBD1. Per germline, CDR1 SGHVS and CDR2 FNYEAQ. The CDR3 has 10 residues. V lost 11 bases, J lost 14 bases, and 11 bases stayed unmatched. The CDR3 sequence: CAVGGEYNTF. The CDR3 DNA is TGTGCCGTAGGGGGCGAGTATAATACCTTC.

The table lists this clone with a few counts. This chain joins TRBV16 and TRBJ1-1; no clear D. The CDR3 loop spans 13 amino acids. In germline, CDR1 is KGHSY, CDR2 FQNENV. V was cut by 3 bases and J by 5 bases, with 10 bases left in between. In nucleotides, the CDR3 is TGTGCCAGCAGCCAGGGGAGAGGGACTGAAGCTTTCTTT. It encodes CASSQGRGTEAFF.

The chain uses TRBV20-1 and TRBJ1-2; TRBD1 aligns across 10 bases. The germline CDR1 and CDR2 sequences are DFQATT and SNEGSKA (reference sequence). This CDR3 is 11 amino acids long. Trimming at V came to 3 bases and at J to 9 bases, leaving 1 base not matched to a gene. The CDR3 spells CSARTGGRYTF. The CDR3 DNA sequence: TGCAGTGCTAGGACAGGGGGCCGCTACACCTTC.

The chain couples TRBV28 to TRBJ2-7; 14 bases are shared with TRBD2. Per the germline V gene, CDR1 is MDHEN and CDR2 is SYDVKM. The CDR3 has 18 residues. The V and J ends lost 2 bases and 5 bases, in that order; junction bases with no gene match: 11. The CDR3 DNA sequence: TGTGCCAGCAGTTTAAGGCCGGGACTAGCGGGAGTCAAGGACGAGCAGTACTTC. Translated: CASSLRPGLAGVKDEQYF.

The CDR3 DNA sequence: TGTGCCAGCAGCAAAAAGGATACCGCTCGGAGCTATGGCTACACCTTC. Translation: CASSKKDTARSYGYTF. The chain uses TRBV4-2 and TRBJ1-2; no definite D call. Germline V lookup: CDR1 LGHNA, CDR2 YNFKEQ. This CDR3 is built from 16 residues. Trimming removed 5 bases from V and 4 bases from J, with 20 bases in between.

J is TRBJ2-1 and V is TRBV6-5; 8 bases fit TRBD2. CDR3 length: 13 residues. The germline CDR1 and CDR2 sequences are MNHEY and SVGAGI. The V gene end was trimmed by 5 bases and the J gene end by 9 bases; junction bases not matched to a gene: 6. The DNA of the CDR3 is TGTGCCAGCAGTCACGGGACTAGTGCTGAGCAGTTCTTC. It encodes CASSHGTSAEQFF.

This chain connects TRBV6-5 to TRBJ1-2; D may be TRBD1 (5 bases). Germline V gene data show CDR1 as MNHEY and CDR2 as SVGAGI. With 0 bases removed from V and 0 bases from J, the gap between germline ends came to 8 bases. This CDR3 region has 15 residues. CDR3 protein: CASSYSGGANYGYTF. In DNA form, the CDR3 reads TGTGCCAGCAGTTACTCGGGGGGAGCTAACTATGGCTACACCTTC.

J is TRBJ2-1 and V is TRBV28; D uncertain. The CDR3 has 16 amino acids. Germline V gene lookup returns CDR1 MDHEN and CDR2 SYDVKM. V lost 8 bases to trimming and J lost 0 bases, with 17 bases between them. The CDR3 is CASDKQRSSSYNEQFF. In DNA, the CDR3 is TGTGCCAGCGATAAGCAGCGATCGAGCTCCTACAATGAGCAGTTCTTC. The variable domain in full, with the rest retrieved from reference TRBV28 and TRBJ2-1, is DVKVTQSSRYLVKRTGEKVFLECVQDMDHENMFWYRQDPGLGLRLIYFSYDVKMKEKGDIPEGYSVSREKKERFSLILESASTNQTSMYLCASDKQRSSSYNEQFFGPGTRLTVL.

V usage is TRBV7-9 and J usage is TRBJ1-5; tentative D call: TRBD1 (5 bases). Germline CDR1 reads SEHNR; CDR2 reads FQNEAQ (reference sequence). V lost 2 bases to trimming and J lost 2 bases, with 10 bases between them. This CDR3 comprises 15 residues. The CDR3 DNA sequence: TGTGCCAGCAGCTTACTCGGGGGAGGCAATCAGCCCCAGCATTTT. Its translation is CASSLLGGGNQPQHF. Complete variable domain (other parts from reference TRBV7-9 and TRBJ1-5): DTGVSQNPRHKITKRGQNVTFRCDPISEHNRLYWYRQTLGQGPEFLTYFQNEAQLEKSRLLSDRFSAERPKGSFSTLEIQRTEQGDSAMYLCASSLLGGGNQPQHFGDGTRLSIL.

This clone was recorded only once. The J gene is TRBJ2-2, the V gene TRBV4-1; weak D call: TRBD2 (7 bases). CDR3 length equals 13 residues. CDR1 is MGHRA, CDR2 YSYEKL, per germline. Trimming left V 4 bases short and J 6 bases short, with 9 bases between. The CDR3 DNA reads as TGCGCCAGCAGCCCGGGGGGCGCCGGGGAGCTGTTTTTT. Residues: CASSPGGAGELFF.

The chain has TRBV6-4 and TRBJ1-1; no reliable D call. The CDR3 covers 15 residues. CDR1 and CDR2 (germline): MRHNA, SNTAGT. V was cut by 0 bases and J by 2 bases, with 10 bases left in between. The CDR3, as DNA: TGTGCCAGCAGTGACTCGAGTCCAAGAAACACTGAAGCTTTCTTT. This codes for CASSDSSPRNTEAFF.

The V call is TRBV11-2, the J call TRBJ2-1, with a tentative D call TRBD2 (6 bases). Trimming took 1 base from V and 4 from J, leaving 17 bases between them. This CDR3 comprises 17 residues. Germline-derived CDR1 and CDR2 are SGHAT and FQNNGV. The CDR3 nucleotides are TGTGCCAGCAGCTTAGGAGTGGCGGGGAACGCTTACAATGAGCAGTTCTTC. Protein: CASSLGVAGNAYNEQFF.

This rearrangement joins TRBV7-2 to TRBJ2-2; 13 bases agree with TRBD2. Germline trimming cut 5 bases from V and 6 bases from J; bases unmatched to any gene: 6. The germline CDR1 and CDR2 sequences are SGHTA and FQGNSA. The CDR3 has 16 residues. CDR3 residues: CASSASGLAGAGELFF. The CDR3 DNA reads TGTGCCAGCAGCGCCTCCGGACTAGCGGGGGCCGGGGAGCTGTTTTTT.

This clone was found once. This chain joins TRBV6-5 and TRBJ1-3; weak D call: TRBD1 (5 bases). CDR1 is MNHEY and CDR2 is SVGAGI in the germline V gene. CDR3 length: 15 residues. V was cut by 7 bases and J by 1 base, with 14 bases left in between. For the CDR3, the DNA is TGTGCCAGCACCGGGACTTTAAAATCTGGAAACACCATATATTTT. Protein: CASTGTLKSGNTIYF.

The chain's CDR3 is CASSIALAGVQETQYF. The CDR3, as DNA: TGTGCCAGTAGTATAGCCCTAGCGGGAGTCCAAGAGACCCAGTACTTC. This rearrangement joins TRBV19 to TRBJ2-5; 10 bases line up with TRBD2. Germline CDR1 is LNHDA and CDR2 is SQIVND (reference sequence). Trimming removed 1 base from V and 1 base from J; junction bases left unmatched: 3. The CDR3 is 16 amino acids.

CDR3: CASSQNNQPQHF. The CDR3 region has the DNA TGTGCCAGCAGTCAAAACAATCAGCCCCAGCATTTT. This chain uses TRBV7-2 with TRBJ1-5; D not certain. Germline CDR1 reads SGHTA; CDR2 reads FQGNSA. The V and J ends lost 6 bases and 3 bases respectively, with 6 bases between them. The CDR3 loop spans 12 amino acids.

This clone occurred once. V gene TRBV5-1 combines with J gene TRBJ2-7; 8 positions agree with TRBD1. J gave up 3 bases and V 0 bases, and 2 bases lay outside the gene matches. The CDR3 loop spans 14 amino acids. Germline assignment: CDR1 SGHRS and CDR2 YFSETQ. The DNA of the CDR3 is TGCGCCAGCAGCTTGGTGGACAGGGACTACGAGCAGTACTTC. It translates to CASSLVDRDYEQYF.